The rows below give T cell receptor beta chains drawn from one sample of a study of shared clonotypes between healthy human individuals. Clones were read by immunoSEQ multiplex PCR, and TCRdb kept only the in-frame ones, dropping some. The data show around 1.6 million clones, nearly 99% seen once. Sequenced input: naive CD4+ T cells sorted from blood. Receptor source: a man aged 30 to 45 in good health. Both conserved end residues are part of each CDR3. A D gene is named only where the DNA matches it firmly. Only some rows state a clone size, as once, few, many or a class for expanded clones.

.	.	TRBV5-1	TRBJ2-2	CASSRGTPNTGELFF	TGCGCCAGCAGCAGGGGGACACCGAACACCGGGGAGCTGTTTTTT
.	.	TRBV19	TRBJ2-7	CASSRGDPTYEQYF	TGTGCCAGTAGTCGAGGGGACCCCACCTACGAGCAGTACTTC
.	.	TRBV7-8	TRBJ2-7	CASSPPQVYSYEQYF	TGTGCCAGCAGCCCTCCCCAGGTTTACTCCTACGAGCAGTACTTC
.	.	TRBV19	TRBJ2-7	CASSSILGFSYEQYF	TGTGCCAGTAGTTCCATCCTGGGGTTCTCCTACGAGCAGTACTTC
.	.	TRBV19	TRBJ1-4	CATNPATNEKLFF	TGTGCCACCAACCCTGCAACTAATGAAAAACTGTTTTTT
.	once	TRBV4-3	TRBJ2-2	CASSQDRGVNTGELFF	TGCGCCAGCAGCCAAGATCGAGGGGTTAACACCGGGGAGCTGTTTTTT
TRBD2	.	TRBV7-7	TRBJ2-1	CASSLGRGRSGRLTRNEQFF	TGTGCCAGCAGCTTAGGACGAGGGCGTAGCGGGAGGTTAACGAGGAATGAGCAGTTCTTC
.	.	TRBV19	TRBJ2-6	CASSSFGGSATF	TGTGCCAGTAGTAGCTTCGGGGGATCTGCGACTTTC
.	.	TRBV25-1	TRBJ2-7	CASSDPDRGNEQYF	TGTGCCAGCAGTGACCCGGATCGTGGGAACGAGCAGTACTTC
.	.	TRBV27	TRBJ2-7	CASSFPLGEQYF	TGTGCCAGCAGTTTCCCGCTGGGCGAGCAGTACTTC
.	.	TRBV18	TRBJ1-3	CASSPASAAGNTIYF	TGTGCCAGCTCACCGGCCAGCGCAGCCGGAAACACCATATATTTT
TRBD1	.	TRBV5-6	TRBJ2-7	CASSWTGSLYEQYF	TGTGCCAGCAGCTGGACAGGAAGTCTCTACGAGCAGTACTTC
.	.	TRBV5-4	TRBJ1-2	CASSFRGRSYGYTF	TGTGCCAGCAGCTTTCGGGGGCGAAGTTACGGCTACACCTTC
TRBD1	.	TRBV28	TRBJ2-1	CASSLYQDRGLDNEQFF	TGTGCCAGCAGTTTATACCAGGACAGGGGGCTGGACAATGAGCAGTTCTTC
TRBD2	once	TRBV5-6	TRBJ2-2	CASSFRASGRSGELFF	TGTGCCAGCAGCTTTCGGGCTAGCGGGAGGTCCGGGGAGCTGTTTTTT
.	.	TRBV19	TRBJ1-1	CASSLRGMNTEAFF	TGTGCCAGTAGTCTACGTGGCATGAACACTGAAGCTTTCTTT
TRBD1	.	TRBV9	TRBJ1-1	CASSGSTGGTEAFF	TGTGCCAGCAGCGGGAGTACAGGGGGGACTGAAGCTTTCTTT
.	.	TRBV10-3	TRBJ1-1	CAITGQTNTEAFF	TGTGCCATCACCGGACAGACGAACACTGAAGCTTTCTTT